This T cell receptor beta chain is drawn from a study of blood T cell repertoires in COVID-19. The protocol was immunoSEQ multiplex PCR, while the TCRdb copy is restricted to in-frame clones and leaves out a portion. The sample lists 200,000 to 300,000 clones; around four fifths were seen once. There are 12 residues in the CDR3. The ends lost 2 bases at V and 7 bases at J; junction bases unmatched: 1. Germline values: CDR1 MNHEY, CDR2 SMNVEV (reference sequence). This clone appeared a few times. The chain has TRBV27 and TRBJ1-2; TRBD1 aligns across 7 bases. The origin of this receptor is a man in his forties or fifties with acute or convalescent COVID-19. The sample consisted of peripheral blood. DNA of the CDR3: TGTGCCAGCAGTTTAAAGGGGGCTGGCTACACCTTC. This translates into CASSLKGAGYTF.